This T cell receptor (beta chain) stems from a study of human T cells and chemical hapten exposure. MiXCR, applied by TCRdb to the RACE reads, yields one record per CDR3 protein. This sample yields around 80,000 distinct CDR3 sequences, of which approximately 8.6% are seen a single time; 1.5% belongs to the top ten. Germline CDR1 is SGHAT and CDR2 is FQNNGV. Trimming at V came to 7 bases and at J to 7 bases, leaving 13 bases not matched to a gene. The CDR3 covers 15 residues. Documented time point: healthy volunteer bleed at 6 weeks. The authors extracted total RNA from unfractionated whole blood. Study results and caveats: After DPC sensitization, TCRs above 1 in 1000 frequency showed no change.

This clonotype occurred many times. Its antigen remains unidentified. This rearrangement joins TRBV11-2 to TRBJ1-2, with 9 positions matching TRBD1. The TCR was taken from a male donor in good health. Some clones in this sample may be carry-over from other donors' samples. Specimen: whole blood. Written as DNA, the CDR3 is TGTGCCAGCACCTTGACAGGGGGAGTTTTACGTGGCTACACCTTC. Translating gives CASTLTGGVLRGYTF. The full variable domain, its missing parts supplied by reference TRBV11-2 and TRBJ1-2, is EAGVAQSPRYKIIEKRQSVAFWCNPISGHATLYWYQQILGQGPKLLIQFQNNGVVDDSQLPKDRFSAERLKGVDSTLKIQPAKLEDSAVYLCASTLTGGVLRGYTFGSGTRLTVV.